This TCR beta chain was obtained from a study of blood T cell repertoires in COVID-19. Trimming cost V 4 bases and J 3 bases, with 10 bases left between them. The CDR3 sequence is 14 residues long. CDR1 and CDR2 (germline): WNHNN, SYGVQD (reference sequence). The table came from immunoSEQ multiplex PCR; TCRdb's copy has only in-frame clones and leaves some out. Of over 250,000 clones listed, around 85% are singletons. The sequenced sample was peripheral blood. V and J are TRBV10-1 and TRBJ1-5, with D unclear. The receptor's source is a man between 45 and 60 years old with active or convalescent COVID-19. The CDR3 loop reads CASSASGSNQPQHF. The CDR3 bases are TGCGCCAGCAGTGCCAGCGGTTCCAATCAGCCCCAGCATTTT.